The 31 T cell receptor beta chains presented below share a single source sample, sequenced in a study of tumor and adjacent non-tumor tissue in lung cancer. No cell sorting was done before RNA was extracted from the tissue. More than 3 cm separated this lung sample from the edge of the tumor. A modified ARM-PCR protocol with three rounds of nested PCR amplified TCRbeta. A single record per CDR3 protein comes from TCRdb applying MiXCR to the multiplex PCR reads. The sample contains about 75,000 distinct CDR3 sequences, 55% to 70% of which appear only once. Sequenced material: distant non-tumor lung tissue. Receptors originate from a woman in her fifties or sixties with non-small cell lung cancer.

Details on this clonotype: This CDR3 fails to terminate in the conserved phenylalanine or tryptophan, so it likely reflects a read error. The V gene is TRBV6-1, the J gene TRBJ2-7; 7 nucleotides match TRBD2. Per the germline V gene, CDR1 is MNHNS and CDR2 is SASEGT. The length of the CDR3 is 13 residues. Losses at the gene ends were 4 bases for V and 3 bases for J; bases not matched to a gene: 3. The CDR3 DNA follows: TGTGCCAGCAGTGGACTAGCTAACTACGAGCAGTACCTC. Amino acid sequence: CASSGLANYEQYL.

About this clonotype itself: A much bigger clone sits one base away, suggesting this may be a read error. The CDR3 nucleotides are TGCGCCTGCAGTGAGACAGGGGCCGGGGAGCTGTTTTTT. Its translation: CACSETGAGELFF. The chain links TRBV10-2 to TRBJ2-2; 8 positions match TRBD1. In germline, CDR1 is WSHSY, CDR2 SAAADI. The CDR3 has 13 residues.

This clonotype has just a few counts. The junction departs from germline at one end; a sequencing error may be responsible. This chain connects TRBV28 to TRBJ1-4; D is undetermined. The germline gives CDR1 MDHEN, CDR2 SYDVKM. This CDR3 comprises 11 residues. Here the CDR3 reads CASSTREKLSF. DNA for the CDR3: TGTGCCAGTAGTACACGGGAAAAACTGTCTTTT.

This clonotype has a handful of counts. The chain combines TRBV5-6 with TRBJ2-7; no clear D. The germline V and J ends were trimmed by 2 bases and 6 bases, with 12 bases remaining between them. The CDR3 sequence is 13 residues long. The germline V gene has CDR1 SGHDT and CDR2 YYEEEE. CDR3 bases: TGTGCCAGCAGCTTCGGAACTTTGGGCGAGCAGTACTTC. It encodes CASSFGTLGEQYF.

Points on this clonotype: At one boundary the junction diverges from the germline segment, which might be a read error. The chain carries TRBV6-1 and TRBJ2-1, with a possible D match to TRBD2 (8 bases). The germline gives CDR1 MNHNS, CDR2 SASEGT. CDR3 length: 12 residues. As DNA, the CDR3 is TGTACCAGCAGTAAGGGGACTAGGGGGCTGTTCTTC. Protein product: CTSSKGTRGLFF.

Of note for this clonotype: A junction boundary mismatches the germline segment, possibly from a read error. As DNA, the CDR3 is TGTGCCAGCAGTTTCGGGATTAGCGGGTACTACGAGCAGCACTTC. Protein product: CASSFGISGYYEQHF. The J gene is TRBJ2-7, the V gene TRBV11-2, with 7 bases matching TRBD2. The CDR3 is 15 amino acids. Germline values: CDR1 SGHAT, CDR2 FQNNGV.

On this clonotype itself: Because the CDR3 is missing its conserved closing phenylalanine or tryptophan, this is likely a read error. This chain joins TRBV28 and TRBJ1-5; D is uncertain. Germline CDR1 MDHEN, CDR2 SYDVKM. The CDR3 covers 16 residues. This chain's CDR3 is CVSSLTSRFTNQPQHY. In DNA, the CDR3 is TGTGTCAGCAGTCTAACAAGCAGGTTTACGAATCAGCCCCAGCATTAT.

A remark on this clonotype: Since the CDR3 does not end with the conserved phenylalanine or tryptophan, this likely comes from a read error. The chain uses TRBV20-1 and TRBJ2-3; weak D call: TRBD2 (6 bases). This CDR3 is built from 11 residues. Germline CDR1 reads DFQATT; CDR2 reads SNEGSKA (reference sequence). V was trimmed by 7 bases and J by 12 bases, leaving 17 bases between them. In nucleotides, the CDR3 is TGCAGTGTGAGGCGGGATCCTATTCAGTATTCT. Protein product: CSVRRDPIQYS.

Comments on this clonotype: The junction and the germline gene differ at one end; a read error may be behind it. The chain has TRBV20-1 and TRBJ2-7, with D unclear. The CDR3 covers 13 residues. Germline CDR1 DFQATT, CDR2 SNEGSKA (reference sequence). The CDR3 DNA sequence: TGTAGTGATAGAGACGACCGCTCCTACGAGCAGTACTTC. Translated: CSDRDDRSYEQYF.

The chain is built from TRBV20-1 and TRBJ1-2; 9 nucleotides align to TRBD1. Germline CDR1 is DFQATT and CDR2 is SNEGSKA (reference sequence). The CDR3 has 13 residues. Germline trimming cut 4 bases from V and 6 bases from J; bases unmatched to any gene: 6. The CDR3 region has the DNA TGCAGTGCTACCGGGACAGGGAAAGATGGCTACACCTTC. This translates into CSATGTGKDGYTF.

This clonotype occurred many times. The chain uses TRBV14 and TRBJ2-1, with 7 bases aligning to TRBD2. This CDR3 comprises 16 residues. V was clipped by 0 bases and J by 8 bases; unmatched bases: 10. The germline V gene has CDR1 SGHDN and CDR2 FVKESK. CDR3 DNA sequence: TGTGCCAGCAGCCAAGATAATGGACTAGGGAGGGATGAGCAGTTCTTC. It translates to CASSQDNGLGRDEQFF.

As to this clonotype: This may arise from a read error, as a much more abundant clone is one base away. The chain employs TRBV29-1 and TRBJ1-2; perhaps TRBD1 as D (6 bases). Per the germline V gene, CDR1 is SQVTM and CDR2 is ANQGSEA. The CDR3 totals 11 residues. CDR3 region: CSVLGGHGYIF. DNA of the CDR3: TGCAGCGTTTTAGGGGGGCATGGCTACATCTTC.

V usage is TRBV5-1 and J usage is TRBJ1-2; D is ambiguous. This CDR3 is 13 amino acids long. The V and J ends lost 4 bases and 2 bases respectively, with 9 bases between them. CDR1 and CDR2 (germline): SGHRS, YFSETQ. CDR3 region: CASSLDGNYGYTF. The CDR3 DNA reads as TGCGCCAGCAGCCTGGACGGAAACTATGGCTACACCTTC.

This clonotype was seen once. Mismatch with germline at one junction end may stem from a read error. This chain connects TRBV11-1 to TRBJ1-1; D ambiguous. The CDR3 length is 14 residues. CDR1 is SGHAT, CDR2 FQDESV, per germline (reference sequence). CDR3 loop: CASSLKELETEAFF. The DNA for the CDR3 is TGTGCCAGCAGCTTGAAGGAGTTGGAGACTGAGGCTTTCTTT.

This clonotype showed up just once. Given the absence of the conserved phenylalanine or tryptophan at the CDR3 end, a read error is likely. The chain carries TRBV5-1 and TRBJ2-5; no definite D call. V was trimmed by 3 bases and J by 5 bases, leaving 14 bases between them. Per the germline V gene, CDR1 is SGHRS and CDR2 is YFSETQ. The CDR3 totals 14 residues. CDR3 sequence: CASSYEGRRETQYI. DNA for the CDR3: TGCGCCAGCAGCTATGAAGGGCGGCGGGAGACCCAGTACATC.

Details on this clonotype: The junction departs from the called germline gene at one end, perhaps through a read error. In DNA, the CDR3 is TGTGCCAGCGTGCCCGAGGCTCTCTTT. It translates to CASVPEALF. The rearrangement joins TRBV6-1 to TRBJ1-1; no firm D call. The CDR3 length is 9 residues. From germline, CDR1 is MNHNS and CDR2 SASEGT.

Concerning this clonotype itself: This may be a read error, as it is one base from a much larger clone. The missing conserved phenylalanine or tryptophan at the end of this CDR3 makes a read error likely. The chain is built from TRBV12-3 or TRBV12-4 and TRBJ2-7; unclear D gene. The CDR3 is 12 amino acids. The V end lost 2 bases, the J end lost 4 bases, and 6 bases lay between the germline ends. CDR3 residues: CASSLSGYEQYL. CDR3 DNA sequence: TGTGCCAGCAGTTTAAGTGGGTACGAGCAGTACTTA.

This clonotype occurred once. Here the CDR3 reads CASRTGQASYRQYF. The DNA of the CDR3 is TGTGCCAGCAGAACCGGACAGGCTTCCTACAGGCAGTACTTC. The V gene is TRBV6-1, the J gene TRBJ2-7, with 7 nucleotides matching TRBD1. The ends lost 6 bases at V and 9 bases at J; junction bases unmatched: 14. The CDR3 is made up of 14 amino acids. Germline CDR1 and CDR2: MNHNS and SASEGT.

About this clonotype itself: In this CDR3 the conserved last residue, phenylalanine or tryptophan, is missing, so a read error is likely. The chain joins TRBV5-6 to TRBJ1-5, with TRBD1 as a possible D gene (5 bases). CDR1 and CDR2 from the germline V gene are SGHDT and YYEEEE. CDR3 length: 15 amino acids. CDR3 sequence: CTSSLGGYSNQPQHS. In nucleotides, the CDR3 is TGTACCAGCAGCTTGGGGGGGTATAGCAATCAGCCCCAGCATTCT.

In this sample, this clonotype turned up many times. V and J are TRBV20-1 and TRBJ1-5, with TRBD1 identical over 7 bases. CDR1 and CDR2 from the germline V gene are DFQATT and SNEGSKA (reference sequence). The length of the CDR3 is 14 residues. Trimming at V came to 2 bases and at J to 11 bases, leaving 12 bases not matched to a gene. Written as DNA, the CDR3 is TGCAGTGCTAGAAATGACAGGGAGGGTTGGACCCAGCATTTT. Translating it yields CSARNDREGWTQHF.

Notes on this clonotype: A junction boundary mismatches the germline segment, possibly from a read error. The genes are TRBV30 and TRBJ1-1, with D hard to call. This CDR3 is built from 11 residues. Germline V gene data show CDR1 as GTSNPN and CDR2 as SVGIG (reference sequence). For the CDR3, the DNA is TGTACCTGGATTACCAGAAGGGAAGCCTTCTTT. Amino acids: CTWITRREAFF.

Comment on this clonotype: An end of the junction differs from the germline gene, which may be a read error. This chain uses TRBV12-3 or TRBV12-4 with TRBJ2-1, with D possibly being TRBD2 (6 bases). The CDR3 runs 20 residues. CDR3 bases: TGCGCCAGCCTCCCGGGAGTCGGTTCCTCTGCTAGAAGCTCCTACAATGTGAAGTTCTTC. Its protein is CASLPGVGSSARSSYNVKFF.

As for this clonotype: One end of the junction is discordant with germline, which a read error may explain. The chain couples TRBV6-2 or TRBV6-3 to TRBJ1-5; D is ambiguous. The CDR3 has 13 amino acids. Germline V gene data show CDR1 as MNHEY and CDR2 as SVGEGT. CDR3 in DNA: TGTACCAGCAGTTTACTTGTCAATCAGCCCCGGCATTTT. This translates into CTSSLLVNQPRHF.

Worth noting for this clonotype: One end of the junction does not line up with germline, which may come from a read error. The V call is TRBV20-1, the J call TRBJ2-7, with a tentative D call TRBD1 (5 bases). This CDR3 contains 15 residues. CDR1 is DFQATT, CDR2 SNEGSKA, per germline (reference sequence). The CDR3, as DNA: TGCAGAGCTAGAGACTCAGGGCGAACCTCCTACGAGCAGTACTTC. Translating it yields CRARDSGRTSYEQYF.

On this clonotype itself: Relative to the germline gene, one junction end is altered; a read error may explain this. The rearrangement uses TRBV12-3 or TRBV12-4 and TRBJ1-4; D remains unclear. CDR3 length: 14 residues. The CDR3 DNA follows: TGTGCCAGCAGGATGAGAGGAGAGAATGAGAAACTGTTTTTT. Translating gives CASRMRGENEKLFF.

Concerning this clonotype itself: A clone one base away is much larger, so this may be a read error. In DNA, the CDR3 is TGTGCCAGCAGACTAGCGGGGAGCACAGATGCGCAGTATTTT. Its protein product is CASRLAGSTDAQYF. The V gene is TRBV6-2 or TRBV6-3, the J gene TRBJ2-3; 10 bases agree with TRBD2. This CDR3 spans 14 amino acids. Germline-derived CDR1 and CDR2 are MNHEY and SVGEGT.

This chain uses TRBV12-3 or TRBV12-4 with TRBJ2-5; no clear D gene. This CDR3 is built from 13 residues. The CDR3 reads CVSSLSPGETQYF. The CDR3 bases are TGTGTCAGTAGTTTAAGCCCGGGAGAGACCCAGTACTTC.

About this clonotype itself: Just one base apart from a much larger clone, this may be a read error. The chain links TRBV20-1 to TRBJ2-1; 11 bases map to TRBD2. The CDR3 extends over 17 amino acids. CDR1 is DFQATT, CDR2 SNEGSKA, per germline (reference sequence). In DNA, the CDR3 is TGCAGTGCTCTAGTACCTAGCGGGGGGAGCTCCTACAGTGAGCAGTTCTTC. It specifies CSALVPSGGSSYSEQFF.

In its sample, this clonotype was seen many times. As DNA, the CDR3 is TGTGCCAGCAGTGAAGGGCCAGGGGATGGGACCCAGTACTTC. Protein sequence: CASSEGPGDGTQYF. The J gene is TRBJ2-5, the V gene TRBV6-1, with D possibly matching TRBD1 (6 bases). The germline V and J ends were trimmed by 1 base and 7 bases, with 13 bases remaining between them. The CDR3 runs 14 residues. Germline V gene lookup returns CDR1 MNHNS and CDR2 SASEGT.

Comment on this clonotype: This may be a read error: a much more frequent sequence differs by one nucleotide. V is TRBV4-1 and J is TRBJ2-7, with D perhaps TRBD2 (6 bases). This CDR3 is 14 amino acids long. Looked up from germline, CDR1 is MGHRA and CDR2 is YSYEKL. In DNA form, the CDR3 reads TGCGCCAACAGCCAAAACGGGGGTTCCTACGAGCAGTACTTC. Translated: CANSQNGGSYEQYF.

The chain carries TRBV11-3 and TRBJ2-1; D uncertain. This CDR3 comprises 13 residues. V lost 11 bases to trimming and J lost 9 bases, with 20 bases between them. Looked up from germline, CDR1 is SGHNT and CDR2 is YENEEA. The CDR3 DNA is TGTGCCTGCAACTTAGTGGAAGCCCGTGAGCAGTTCTTC. Its translation: CACNLVEAREQFF.